This is a list of T cell receptor beta chains from one sample in a study of blood T cell repertoires in COVID-19. Generated by immunoSEQ multiplex PCR, the TCRdb table keeps only in-frame clones and is missing some. This sample has some 130,000 clones, with around 80% found just once. Sequenced input: peripheral blood. The receptors derive from a man aged 55 to 70 with acute or convalescent COVID-19. Both conserved end residues are part of each CDR3. The D gene is left open where the match is weak. Expanded clones are given a class, and other clones once, few, many or no size at all.

>TRBV13|NA|TRBJ2-7|few
CASSLGRGAFYEQYF
TGTGCCAGCAGCTTAGGCCGCGGGGCCTTCTACGAGCAGTACTTC
>TRBV3-1/TRBV3-2|NA|TRBJ1-3|few
CASLGSRTGNTIYF
TGTGCCAGCCTCGGGAGCCGGACTGGAAACACCATATATTTT
>TRBV6-6|TRBD1|TRBJ2-7|few
CASRPGQGYEQYF
TGTGCCAGCAGGCCGGGACAGGGCTACGAGCAGTACTTC
>TRBV6-5|TRBD2|TRBJ2-3|NA
CASSSPAGVGTQYF
TGTGCCAGCAGCTCCCCTGCGGGAGTCGGGACGCAGTATTTT
>TRBV6-5|NA|TRBJ1-1|NA
CASSPLGAVRAFF
TGTGCCAGCAGTCCCCTGGGGGCCGTGAGAGCTTTCTTT
>TRBV2|TRBD1|TRBJ1-1|NA
CASRNNRGGTEAFF
TGTGCCAGCAGGAACAACAGGGGAGGCACTGAAGCTTTCTTT
>TRBV5-6|NA|TRBJ1-3|NA
CASRGEDSGNTIYF
TGTGCCAGCAGGGGGGAGGACTCTGGAAACACCATATATTTT
>TRBV5-1|NA|TRBJ1-1|NA
CASSLSRGIGDTEAFF
TGCGCCAGCAGCCTCTCTCGGGGGATAGGGGACACTGAAGCTTTCTTT
>TRBV5-1|NA|TRBJ1-4|NA
CASSLGQRSPSEKLFF
TGCGCCAGCAGCTTGGGACAGAGGTCCCCAAGTGAAAAACTGTTTTTT
>TRBV12-3/TRBV12-4|NA|TRBJ1-2|few
CASSWQGSYGYTF
TGTGCCAGCAGTTGGCAGGGAAGCTATGGCTACACCTTC
>TRBV7-2|TRBD2|TRBJ2-1|NA
CASSPRWSGSGEQFF
TGTGCCAGCAGCCCCCGATGGAGCGGGAGCGGTGAGCAGTTCTTC
>TRBV6-5|NA|TRBJ2-1|NA
CASTPSHLGINEQFF
TGTGCCAGCACCCCTTCACACCTTGGCATTAATGAGCAGTTCTTC
>TRBV24-1|NA|TRBJ2-4|few
CATSDADPKQGAKNIQYF
TGTGCCACCAGTGATGCTGACCCCAAACAGGGAGCGAAAAACATTCAGTACTTC
>TRBV19|TRBD1|TRBJ2-6|NA
CASSMGQGSGANVLTF
TGTGCCAGTAGTATGGGACAGGGATCTGGGGCCAACGTCCTGACTTTC
>TRBV24-1|NA|TRBJ1-2|NA
CATSDPRETYGYTF
TGTGCCACCAGTGACCCCCGGGAGACCTATGGCTACACCTTC
>TRBV28|TRBD2|TRBJ2-7|NA
CASSSPGGGRYEQYF
TGTGCCAGCAGTTCCCCGGGGGGGGGCAGGTACGAGCAGTACTTC
>TRBV6-2/TRBV6-3|NA|TRBJ1-1|NA
CASSNSNILNTEAFF
TGTGCCAGCAGTAACTCCAACATTCTTAACACTGAAGCTTTCTTT
>TRBV28|NA|TRBJ2-7|NA
CASSLAMGYSYEQYF
TGTGCCAGCAGTTTGGCTATGGGCTACTCCTACGAGCAGTACTTC
>TRBV19|TRBD2|TRBJ2-7|NA
CASSIDTSGDTYEQYF
TGTGCCAGTAGTATAGATACTAGCGGGGACACCTACGAGCAGTACTTC
>TRBV20-1|NA|TRBJ1-5|NA
CSASTYENQPQHF
TGCAGTGCTAGTACGTATGAGAATCAGCCCCAGCATTTT
>TRBV7-9|TRBD1|TRBJ1-6|NA
CASSLDRGSSPLHF
TGTGCCAGCAGCTTGGACAGGGGAAGTTCACCCCTCCACTTT
>TRBV19|TRBD1|TRBJ2-2|NA
CASSIEGGGTGELFF
TGTGCCAGTAGTATAGAAGGGGGCGGCACCGGGGAGCTGTTTTTT